This TCR beta chain appears in the sequencing data of a study of shared T cell receptors in the human thymus (dated by TCRdb to about 2021). For context, the study as a whole: The study investigated the way shared, self-reactive T-cell receptor alpha chains are produced in the human thymus.

Receptor libraries were prepared by the immunoSEQ multiplex PCR assay. TCRdb holds this immuneACCESS table with in-frame rearrangements only. Some clones are missing; in checked studies, unresolved V genes explain under half, and the rest has no known cause. For this sample the table gives about 380,000 clones, of which 85% to 95% were detected only once. Approximately 0.02% of the sample comes from the top ten. Notes on this clone: The clone's antigen remains unknown. No per-base quality is available; no much larger clone lies one base away.

CDR1 is given as SGHAT and CDR2 as FQNNGV, both from the germline V gene. Trimming at the junction amounts to 5 bases on V and 3 bases on J, and the germline ends lie 17 bases apart. The cysteine opens and the phenylalanine closes a CDR3 of 16 amino acids. CDR3 DNA only is kept here, 48 bases in frame from base 1. The V gene is TRBV11-2 and the J gene is TRBJ2-1; TRBD1 could be the D gene, as 6 bases match. Specimen: thymocytes. The sequence was collected from a human donor. The DNA reads as follows: TGTGCCAGCAGCCTCCGGACAGTCCACCTCTACAATGAGCAGTTCTTC. Its translation is CASSLRTVHLYNEQFF.